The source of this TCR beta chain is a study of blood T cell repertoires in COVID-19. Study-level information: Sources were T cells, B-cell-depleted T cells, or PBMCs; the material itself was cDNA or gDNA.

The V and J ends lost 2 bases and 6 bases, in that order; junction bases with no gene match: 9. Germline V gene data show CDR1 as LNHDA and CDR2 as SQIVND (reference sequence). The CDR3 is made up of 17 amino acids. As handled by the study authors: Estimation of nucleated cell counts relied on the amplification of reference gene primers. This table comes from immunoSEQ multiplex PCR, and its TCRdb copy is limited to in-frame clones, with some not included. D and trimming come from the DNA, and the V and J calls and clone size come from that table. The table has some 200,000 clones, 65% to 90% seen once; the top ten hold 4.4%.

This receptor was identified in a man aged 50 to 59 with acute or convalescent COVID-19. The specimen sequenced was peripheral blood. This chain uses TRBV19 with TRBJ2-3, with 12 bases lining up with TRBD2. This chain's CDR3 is CASSITAGLAGGDTQYF. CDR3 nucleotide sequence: TGTGCCAGTAGTATAACCGCGGGGCTAGCGGGAGGGGATACGCAGTATTTT.